This TCR beta chain comes out of a study of cytomegalovirus exposure and HLA in healthy donors. Broader study findings: Donors belonging to an Asian-associated ancestry cluster reportedly showed fewer N-insertions in productive TCRs than the roughly 670-donor mean, according to what a later analysis found.

As regards this clone: The antigen is unknown.

Unrecorded immune exposures were likely, despite nominal health at sampling. The V gene's germline CDR1 is SGHNT and CDR2 YYREEE (reference sequence). V gave up 7 bases and J gave up 8 bases, with 15 bases separating them. CDR3 length: 12 residues. PCR was performed using 60 Vbeta and 13 Jbeta primers. Method: immunoSEQ multiplex PCR; TCRdb's copy keeps in-frame clones and lacks some. In the table there are roughly 250,000 clones, over 70% of which are singletons. The sample comprised PBMCs. This sequence originates from a girl between 2 and 10 years old in good health and CMV-seronegative. The chain couples TRBV5-4 to TRBJ1-2, with a tentative D call TRBD1 (6 bases). The DNA of the CDR3 is TGTGCCAGCTCTTTCGACAGGTCCGGCTACACCTTC. Protein sequence: CASSFDRSGYTF.